A selection of T cell receptor beta chains follows, all from one sample in a study of PD-L1 blockade in urothelial cancer. Here immunoSEQ multiplex PCR was the method, and the copy in TCRdb shows in-frame clones only, minus some. The sample has fewer than 50,000 clones, around nine tenths seen once. Material: PBMCs, obtained around atezolizumab (anti-PD-L1) treatment. The source of these receptors is a donor at least 40 years old with urothelial cancer. Each CDR3 is given with its conserved first and last residue. D genes are given only for firm matches. Size is stated for part of the rows, as once, few or many counts, or as a class when the clone is expanded.

D gene: -; clone size: -; V gene: TRBV7-2; J gene: TRBJ1-1; CDR3 DNA: TGTGCCAGCAGCTTAGGGGGCGCGGGAACTGAAGCTTTCTTT; CDR3 protein: CASSLGGAGTEAFF
D gene: TRBD1; clone size: -; V gene: TRBV5-1; J gene: TRBJ1-3; CDR3 DNA: TGCGCCAGCAGCAGGGACAGCCACTCTGGAAACACCATATATTTT; CDR3 protein: CASSRDSHSGNTIYF
D gene: -; clone size: once; V gene: TRBV28; J gene: TRBJ2-4; CDR3 DNA: TGTGCCAGCAGTCCCCGACTAGCCAAAAACATTCAGTACTTC; CDR3 protein: CASSPRLAKNIQYF
D gene: TRBD2; clone size: -; V gene: TRBV7-6; J gene: TRBJ2-1; CDR3 DNA: TGTGCCAGCAGCCCTATGACGGGAGCGGGGGAGCAGTTCTTC; CDR3 protein: CASSPMTGAGEQFF
D gene: -; clone size: -; V gene: TRBV14; J gene: TRBJ1-1; CDR3 DNA: TGTGCCAGCAGCCAGCGTACGATCGCTTTCTTT; CDR3 protein: CASSQRTIAFF
D gene: -; clone size: -; V gene: TRBV5-6; J gene: TRBJ2-2; CDR3 DNA: TGTGCCAGCAGCCCGACTACGAACACCGGGGAGCTGTTTTTT; CDR3 protein: CASSPTTNTGELFF
D gene: TRBD1; clone size: few; V gene: TRBV27; J gene: TRBJ1-2; CDR3 DNA: TGTGCCAGCAGGACCCAGGGGGCTAACTATGGCTACACCTTC; CDR3 protein: CASRTQGANYGYTF
D gene: -; clone size: once; V gene: TRBV5-6; J gene: TRBJ2-5; CDR3 DNA: TGTGCCAGCAGCTCCAGAGAGACCCAGTACTTC; CDR3 protein: CASSSRETQYF
D gene: -; clone size: -; V gene: TRBV18; J gene: TRBJ2-5; CDR3 DNA: TGTGCCAGCTCACCCTCAGTCGGAGGGGAGACCCAGTACTTC; CDR3 protein: CASSPSVGGETQYF
D gene: -; clone size: -; V gene: TRBV5-4; J gene: TRBJ2-1; CDR3 DNA: TGTGCCAGCAGCTTGGGGGTGGGCGGGACGGGGTCCTACAATGAGCAGTTCTTC; CDR3 protein: CASSLGVGGTGSYNEQFF
D gene: TRBD1; clone size: -; V gene: TRBV27; J gene: TRBJ1-1; CDR3 DNA: TGTGCCAGCAGTCCGGACAGGCGGAACACTGAAGCTTTCTTT; CDR3 protein: CASSPDRRNTEAFF
D gene: TRBD2; clone size: -; V gene: TRBV4-3; J gene: TRBJ2-5; CDR3 DNA: TGCGCCAGCAGCCAAGATCGAGCGGGAGGGCGAGAGACCCAGTACTTC; CDR3 protein: CASSQDRAGGRETQYF
D gene: -; clone size: -; V gene: TRBV28; J gene: TRBJ2-4; CDR3 DNA: TGTGCCAGCATCCCCAGGGTGAAAAACATTCAGTACTTC; CDR3 protein: CASIPRVKNIQYF
D gene: -; clone size: -; V gene: TRBV7-8; J gene: TRBJ2-2; CDR3 DNA: TGTGCCAGCAGCTTAGAGGGGGGGAGTTCGGGAGTTGGGAACGGGGAGCTGTTTTTT; CDR3 protein: CASSLEGGSSGVGNGELFF
D gene: TRBD2; clone size: -; V gene: TRBV4-2; J gene: TRBJ2-5; CDR3 DNA: TGTGCCAGCAGCCAAGATGGGACTAGCGGGACCCAAGAGACCCAGTACTTC; CDR3 protein: CASSQDGTSGTQETQYF
D gene: -; clone size: -; V gene: TRBV28; J gene: TRBJ2-7; CDR3 DNA: TGTGCCAGCAACGTACAGGGAATCCCACTAGAGCAGTACTTC; CDR3 protein: CASNVQGIPLEQYF
D gene: TRBD1; clone size: -; V gene: TRBV7-2; J gene: TRBJ2-7; CDR3 DNA: TGTGCCAGCAGCTTAGCCGGGACAGGGCCCTACGAGCAGTACTTC; CDR3 protein: CASSLAGTGPYEQYF